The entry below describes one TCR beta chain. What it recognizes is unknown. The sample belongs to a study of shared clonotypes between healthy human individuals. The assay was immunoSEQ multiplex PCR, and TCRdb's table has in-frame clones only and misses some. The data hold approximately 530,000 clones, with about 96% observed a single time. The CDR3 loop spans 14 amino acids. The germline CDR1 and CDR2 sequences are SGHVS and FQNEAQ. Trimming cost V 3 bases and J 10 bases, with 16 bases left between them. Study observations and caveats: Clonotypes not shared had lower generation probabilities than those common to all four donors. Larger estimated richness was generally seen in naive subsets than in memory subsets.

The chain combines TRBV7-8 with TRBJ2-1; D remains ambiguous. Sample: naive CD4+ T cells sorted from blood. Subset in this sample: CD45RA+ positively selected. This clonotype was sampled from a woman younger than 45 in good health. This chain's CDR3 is CASSFVTAAEEQFF. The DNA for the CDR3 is TGTGCCAGCAGCTTCGTTACGGCGGCCGAAGAGCAGTTCTTC. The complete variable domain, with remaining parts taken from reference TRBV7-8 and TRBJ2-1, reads GAGVSQSPRYKVAKRGQDVALRCDPISGHVSLFWYQQALGQGPEFLTYFQNEAQLDKSGLPSDRFFAERPEGSVSTLKIQRTQQEDSAVYLCASSFVTAAEEQFFGPGTRLTVL.